This T cell receptor (beta chain) stems from a study of T cells after yellow fever vaccination. Study-wide background: In the case of low-cell-number fractions, SMART-Seq v4 Ultra Low Input was used for preparation.

Notes on this clonotype: Its antigen is unknown.

Germline values: CDR1 LGHDT, CDR2 YNNKEL (reference sequence). The J segment lost 4 bases and the V segment lost 4 bases, leaving 11 bases of the junction unmatched. The CDR3 length is 16 residues. The study made its TCR cDNA through 5'RACE template switching. That step introduced a universal primer site along with UMIs. TCRdb re-called the 5' RACE reads through MiXCR, storing one row per CDR3 protein. The data show approximately 610,000 distinct CDR3 sequences, with roughly a sixth seen just once and around a sixth held by the top ten. Regarding the study as a whole: Clonotype sharing between CD4 and CD8 compartments was small. Any FACS-sorted repertoire could hold abundant clonotypes that contaminate it from the bulk population.

The TCR comes from a man aged 18 to 29 who received the YFV17D yellow fever vaccine. The rearrangement links TRBV3-1 to TRBJ2-5; TRBD1 matches 8 bases. This sample comprised PBMCs, obtained 4 to 6 days after the first yellow fever vaccination. Here the CDR3 reads CASSLRQGRFSETQYF. CDR3 nucleotide sequence: TGTGCCAGCAGCCTTCGACAGGGGAGGTTTTCAGAGACCCAGTACTTC.